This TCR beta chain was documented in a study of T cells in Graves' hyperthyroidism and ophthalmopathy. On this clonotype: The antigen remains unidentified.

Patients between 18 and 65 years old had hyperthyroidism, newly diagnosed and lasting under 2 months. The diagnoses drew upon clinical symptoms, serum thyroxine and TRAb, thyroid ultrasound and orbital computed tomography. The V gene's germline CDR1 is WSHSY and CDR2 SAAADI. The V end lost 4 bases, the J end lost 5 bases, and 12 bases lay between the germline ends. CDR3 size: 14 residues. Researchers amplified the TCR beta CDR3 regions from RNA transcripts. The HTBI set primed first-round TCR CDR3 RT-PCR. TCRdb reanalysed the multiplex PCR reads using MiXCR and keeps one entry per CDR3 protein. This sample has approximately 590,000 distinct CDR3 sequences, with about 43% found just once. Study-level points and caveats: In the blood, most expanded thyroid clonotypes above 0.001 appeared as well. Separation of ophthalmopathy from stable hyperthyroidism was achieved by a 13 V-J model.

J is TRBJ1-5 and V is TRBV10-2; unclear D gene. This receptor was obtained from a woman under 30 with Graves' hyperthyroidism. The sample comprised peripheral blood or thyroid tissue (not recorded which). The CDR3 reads CASSARVGDQPQHF. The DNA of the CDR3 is TGCGCCAGCAGTGCTAGAGTGGGCGATCAGCCCCAGCATTTT.